Below are 21 T cell receptor beta chains sequenced from a single sample in a study of cytomegalovirus exposure and HLA in healthy donors. PCR amplification relied on 60 Vbeta primers (plus 13 Jbeta primers). The assay was immunoSEQ multiplex PCR, and TCRdb's table has in-frame clones only and misses some. The table includes about 61,000 clones, approximately 88% detected once. The sample consisted of PBMCs. These receptors were obtained from a man aged 25-40 years in good health and CMV-seropositive.

This rearrangement joins TRBV27 to TRBJ2-1, with D possibly TRBD1 on 5 matching bases. Germline values: CDR1 MNHEY, CDR2 SMNVEV (reference sequence). The CDR3 contains 14 residues. V lost 6 bases, J lost 15 bases, and 24 bases lay in between. The CDR3 coding sequence is TGTGCCAGCAGATTCTACCCGACAGAGAGGAAGCTGTTCTTC. It translates to CASRFYPTERKLFF.

This clone was seen only once. The gene calls are TRBV5-4 and TRBJ2-7, with D unclear. CDR3 length: 12 residues. Between the trimmed V and J ends, which lost 4 bases and 5 bases, there was a span of 10 bases. The germline V gene has CDR1 SGHNT and CDR2 YYREEE (reference sequence). The CDR3 is CASSTLANEQYF. Here the CDR3 DNA reads TGTGCCAGCAGCACCCTCGCGAACGAGCAGTACTTC.

The gene calls are TRBV29-1 and TRBJ2-3; 9 nucleotides match TRBD1. CDR1 and CDR2 (germline): SQVTM, ANQGSEA. This CDR3 region has 16 residues. V lost 2 bases, J lost 5 bases, and 11 bases stayed unmatched. The CDR3 bases are TGCAGCGTTGAATCGAGCCGGGACAGGGTTAAAGATACGCAGTATTTT. It yields the protein CSVESSRDRVKDTQYF.

The chain joins TRBV5-1 to TRBJ2-7; 10 bases match TRBD2. CDR1 and CDR2 (germline): SGHRS, YFSETQ. Unmatched junction bases numbered 8, after V lost 4 bases and J lost 7 bases. The length of the CDR3 is 14 residues. CDR3 nucleotides: TGCGCCAGCAGCAGTCTAGCGGGAGTGGAAGAGCAGTACTTC. It yields the protein CASSSLAGVEEQYF.

The chain combines TRBV29-1 with TRBJ2-7; perhaps TRBD1 as D (6 bases). This CDR3 contains 12 residues. CDR1 is SQVTM, CDR2 ANQGSEA, per germline. V lost 4 bases to trimming and J lost 2 bases, with 9 bases between them. Here the CDR3 reads CSVGGQTYEQYF. CDR3 nucleotide sequence: TGCAGCGTTGGGGGGCAGACCTACGAGCAGTACTTC.

The chain has TRBV18 and TRBJ2-1; D is undetermined. V lost 2 bases and J lost 3, with 11 bases in between. In germline, CDR1 is KGHSH, CDR2 LQKENI. CDR3 length equals 15 residues. The DNA for the CDR3 is TGTGCCAGCTCACCAGCCCCCGAGAACTACAATGAGCAGTTCTTC. Translation gives CASSPAPENYNEQFF.

This chain links TRBV7-9 with TRBJ2-6; D perhaps matches TRBD1 (5 bases). Per the germline V gene, CDR1 is SEHNR and CDR2 is FQNEAQ (reference sequence). The CDR3 consists of 15 residues. Between the trimmed V and J ends, which lost 5 bases and 4 bases, there was a span of 12 bases. CDR3 nucleotides: TGTGCCAGCAGCGAACAGGTCCCCGGGGCCAACGTCCTGACTTTC. Translated: CASSEQVPGANVLTF. Full variable domain (outside the CDR3, taken from reference TRBV7-9 and TRBJ2-6): DTGVSQNPRHKITKRGQNVTFRCDPISEHNRLYWYRQTLGQGPEFLTYFQNEAQLEKSRLLSDRFSAERPKGSFSTLEIQRTEQGDSAMYLCASSEQVPGANVLTFGAGSRLTVL.

The V call is TRBV30, the J call TRBJ2-5, with D tentatively TRBD2 (6 bases). Trimming shortened V by 1 base and J by 0 bases, and 21 bases separated the two germline ends. The V gene's germline CDR1 is GTSNPN and CDR2 SVGIG (reference sequence). The CDR3 length is 18 residues. The CDR3 protein is CAWSGRGLNPQNQETQYF. The CDR3 DNA sequence: TGTGCCTGGAGTGGTCGGGGACTGAATCCCCAAAACCAAGAGACCCAGTACTTC.

This clone was counted only a few times. In the same sample, other DNA sequences code for this CDR3. The chain has TRBV10-2 and TRBJ1-4; maybe TRBD1 (5 bases). V lost 7 bases, J lost 4 bases, and 10 bases lay in between. CDR3 length: 13 amino acids. CDR1 WSHSY and CDR2 SAAADI come from the germline V gene. The CDR3 protein is CASTGHLNEKLFF. CDR3 nucleotides: TGCGCCAGCACCGGACACCTTAATGAAAAACTGTTTTTT.

The genes are TRBV9 and TRBJ1-4; a weak D match, TRBD1 (6 bases). V shed 2 bases and J shed 0 bases, with 11 bases lying between them. Germline loops: CDR1 SGDLS, CDR2 YYNGEE. The CDR3 is made up of 16 amino acids. The DNA of the CDR3 is TGTGCCAGCAGCGTGGGACACGCCGCAACTAATGAAAAACTGTTTTTT. It yields the protein CASSVGHAATNEKLFF.

This sequence joins TRBV5-1 and TRBJ2-7, with D perhaps matching TRBD2 (5 bases). The CDR3 covers 15 residues. Trimming left V 2 bases short and J 2 bases short, with 14 bases between. The germline CDR1 and CDR2 sequences are SGHRS and YFSETQ. CDR3 in DNA: TGCGCCAGCAGCTTTACGGGGAAGAGCCCCTACGAGCAGTACTTC. Translation gives CASSFTGKSPYEQYF.

The CDR3 reads CASSPNRVTEAFF. CDR3 sequence (DNA): TGTGCCAGCAGCCCCAACAGGGTCACTGAAGCTTTCTTT. The gene calls are TRBV7-9 and TRBJ1-1; D may be TRBD1 (6 bases). The CDR3 spans 13 residues. From germline, CDR1 is SEHNR and CDR2 FQNEAQ (reference sequence). V was shortened by 5 bases and J by 4 bases, with 11 bases between the two germline ends.

The CDR3 DNA reads TGTGCCAGCAGTGACTCGGGAGAGGGAAATGAGCAGTTCTTC. Protein product: CASSDSGEGNEQFF. The V call is TRBV6-4, the J call TRBJ2-1, with D possibly being TRBD2 (5 bases). Trimming cost V 0 bases and J 7 bases, with 10 bases left between them. The CDR3 consists of 14 residues. The germline CDR1 and CDR2 sequences are MRHNA and SNTAGT.

This chain joins TRBV9 and TRBJ2-5; 12 nucleotides match TRBD2. The DNA end lines up better with TRBJ2-7; the J call may be wrong. Germline V gene data show CDR1 as SGDLS and CDR2 as YYNGEE. The CDR3 contains 14 residues. The CDR3 DNA follows: TGTGCCAGCAGCCGGGGACTAGCGGGCTACGAGCAGTACTTC. This gives the protein CASSRGLAGYEQYF.

The chain links TRBV28 to TRBJ2-5, with 11 positions matching TRBD2. Trimming cost V 5 bases and J 5 bases; bases outside gene matches: 4. Germline V lookup: CDR1 MDHEN, CDR2 SYDVKM. The CDR3 covers 14 residues. CDR3 residues: CASSTSGSIETQYF. The CDR3 region has the DNA TGTGCCAGCAGTACTAGCGGGAGTATTGAGACCCAGTACTTC.

A single count supports this clone. This chain joins TRBV15 and TRBJ1-5; D is possibly TRBD1 (5 bases). The CDR3 runs 17 residues. V dropped 2 bases and J dropped 0 bases, with 14 bases sitting between them. CDR1 and CDR2 from the germline V gene are LNHNV and YYDKDF (reference sequence). The CDR3 here is CATSRSRRGYSNQPQHF. In DNA form, the CDR3 reads TGTGCCACCAGCAGAAGCAGGAGGGGATATAGCAATCAGCCCCAGCATTTT.

DNA of the CDR3: TGTGCCAGCAGTGAAGAGGAAGGGGCTGAGACCCAGTACTTC. It translates to CASSEEEGAETQYF. The chain employs TRBV2 and TRBJ2-5, with a tentative D call TRBD1 (5 bases). V lost 1 base, J lost 5 bases, and 11 bases lay in between. This CDR3 has 14 amino acids. The germline gives CDR1 SNHLY, CDR2 FYNNEI.

V usage is TRBV5-1 and J usage is TRBJ2-7; D remains unclear. The V gene lost 4 bases and the J gene lost 0 bases, with 14 bases spanning the gap. Germline CDR1 SGHRS, CDR2 YFSETQ. CDR3 length equals 15 residues. The CDR3 sequence: CASSPGSRSSYEQYF. The CDR3 bases are TGCGCCAGCAGCCCGGGTTCACGCAGCTCCTACGAGCAGTACTTC.

The V call is TRBV27, the J call TRBJ2-2, with TRBD2 matching 14 bases. The CDR3 covers 17 residues. Looked up from germline, CDR1 is MNHEY and CDR2 is SMNVEV (reference sequence). V gave up 6 bases and J gave up 5 bases; unmatched junction bases: 8. Here the CDR3 DNA reads TGTGCCAGCAGAGAACCGGGACTAGCGGGAGAAACCGGGGAGCTGTTTTTT. It encodes CASREPGLAGETGELFF.

The chain joins TRBV19 to TRBJ2-4; D perhaps matches TRBD1 (6 bases). This CDR3 comprises 14 residues. Germline-derived CDR1 and CDR2 are LNHDA and SQIVND (reference sequence). V lost 5 bases and J lost 11, with 19 bases in between. CDR3 amino acids: CASSSLFKGDVQYF. In DNA form, the CDR3 reads TGTGCCAGTAGTTCCCTATTCAAGGGGGACGTTCAGTACTTC.

The rearrangement uses TRBV30 and TRBJ2-7, with 8 bases that match TRBD2. Germline lookup yields CDR1 GTSNPN and CDR2 SVGIG (reference sequence). V was clipped by 4 bases and J by 1 base; unmatched bases: 12. The CDR3 length is 16 residues. CDR3 sequence reads: CAWTPPTSGLSYEQYF. The DNA for the CDR3 is TGTGCCTGGACCCCCCCTACTAGCGGCCTATCCTACGAGCAGTACTTC.